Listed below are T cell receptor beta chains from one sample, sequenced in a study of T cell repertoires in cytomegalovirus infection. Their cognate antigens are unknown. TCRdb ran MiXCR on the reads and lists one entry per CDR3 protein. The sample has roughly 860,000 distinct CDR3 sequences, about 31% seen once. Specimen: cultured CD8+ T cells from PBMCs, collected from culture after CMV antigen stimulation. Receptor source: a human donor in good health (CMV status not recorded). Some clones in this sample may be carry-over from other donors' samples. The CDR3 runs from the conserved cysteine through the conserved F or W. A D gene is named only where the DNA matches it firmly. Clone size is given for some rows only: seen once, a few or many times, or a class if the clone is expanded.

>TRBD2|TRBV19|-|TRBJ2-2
TGTGCCAGTAGTTGGGACTACCTGAACACCGGGGAGCTGTTTTTT
CASSWDYLNTGELFF
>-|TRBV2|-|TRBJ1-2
TGTGCCAGTAGTTCGAAGGGTCGGGAACTACTCTATGGCTACACCTTC
CASSSKGRELLYGYTF
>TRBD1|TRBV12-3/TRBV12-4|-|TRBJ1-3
TGTGCCAGCAGGGACAGGGGGCGTGGAAACACCATATATTTT
CASRDRGRGNTIYF
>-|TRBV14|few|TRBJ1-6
TGTGCCAGCAGCCAAGACGAAAGACATTCTCATTCACCCCTCCACTTT
CASSQDERHSHSPLHF
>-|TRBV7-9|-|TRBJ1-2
TGTGTCAGCAGCCCTTATTACGCACGCAGGGAAGTCTATTCCTATGGCTACACCTTC
CVSSPYYARREVYSYGYTF
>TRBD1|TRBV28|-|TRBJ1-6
TGTGCCAGCAGTTTATACAGGACAGGGTATAATTCACCCCTCCACTTT
CASSLYRTGYNSPLHF
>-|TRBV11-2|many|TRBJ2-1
TGTGCCAGCACACCGGGACACTCCCAAGGCAATGAGCAGTTCTTC
CASTPGHSQGNEQFF
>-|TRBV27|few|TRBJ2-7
TGTGCCAGCAGTACGGGGGCCCCCTACGAGCAGTACTTC
CASSTGAPYEQYF
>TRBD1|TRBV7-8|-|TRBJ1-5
TGTGCCAGCAGCCCCTGGGACAGGGAATATAGCAATCAGCCCCAGCATTTT
CASSPWDREYSNQPQHF
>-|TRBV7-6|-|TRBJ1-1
TGTGCCAGCAGCGGGAGGCAGGGTTCGGGCACTGAAGCTTTCTTT
CASSGRQGSGTEAFF
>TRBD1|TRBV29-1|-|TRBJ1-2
TGCAGCGTCGAGGACAGGCGTGACGGCTACACCTTC
CSVEDRRDGYTF
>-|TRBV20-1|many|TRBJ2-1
TGCAGTGCTAGATCGTGGGGGTGGTACAATGAGCAGTTCTTC
CSARSWGWYNEQFF
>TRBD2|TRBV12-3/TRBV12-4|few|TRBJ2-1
TGTGCCAGCAGTTCCCCTCTCAGGGCGGGGGGGTACAATGAGCAGTTCTTC
CASSSPLRAGGYNEQFF
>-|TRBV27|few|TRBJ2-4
TGTGCCAGCAGTGAGACTTTAGCCAAAAACATTCAGTACTTC
CASSETLAKNIQYF
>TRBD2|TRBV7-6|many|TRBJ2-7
TGTGCCAGCAGCTTACGGACTAGCGGGGGGGACGAGCAGTACTTC
CASSLRTSGGDEQYF
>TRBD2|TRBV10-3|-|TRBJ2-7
TGTGCCATCAGCGACCTAGCGGGGTGGAACGAGCAGTACTTC
CAISDLAGWNEQYF
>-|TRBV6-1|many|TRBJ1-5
TGTGCCAGCAGTGAAGGCAGTGGCTCCCCTAATCAGCCCCAGCATTTT
CASSEGSGSPNQPQHF
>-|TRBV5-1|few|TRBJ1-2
TGCGCCAGCAGGTCGGCTAACTATGGCTACACCTTC
CASRSANYGYTF
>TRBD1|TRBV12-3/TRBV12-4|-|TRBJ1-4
TGTGCCAGCAGACCACCCGGGACAGGGTCCGCTAATGAAAAACTGTTTTTT
CASRPPGTGSANEKLFF
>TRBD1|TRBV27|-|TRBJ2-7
TGTGCCAGCAGTACCCCGACAGGGCGCGTCGAGCAGTACTTC
CASSTPTGRVEQYF
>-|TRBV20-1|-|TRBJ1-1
TGCAGTGCTAGAGATACAGGGAGAGGGGACACTGAAGCTTTCTTT
CSARDTGRGDTEAFF
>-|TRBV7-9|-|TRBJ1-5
TGTGCCAGCAGCGGTGAACCCAATCAGCCCCAGCATTTT
CASSGEPNQPQHF
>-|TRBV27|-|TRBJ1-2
TGTGCCAGCAGTTCTACAGCCTTTGGCTATGGCTACACCTTC
CASSSTAFGYGYTF
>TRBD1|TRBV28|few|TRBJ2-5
TGTGCCAGCAGTTTTCCTAGGACAGGGGGATCGGAGACCCAGTACTTC
CASSFPRTGGSETQYF
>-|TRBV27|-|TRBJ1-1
TGTGCCAGCAGTCCCCCCCCCGGGACGGCTAATGCTTTCTTT
CASSPPPGTANAFF
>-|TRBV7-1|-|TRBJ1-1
TGTGCCAGCAGGATAAGCATGAACACTGAAGCTTTCTTT
CASRISMNTEAFF
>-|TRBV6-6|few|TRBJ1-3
TGTGCCAGCAGTGACAGTCCTGGAAACACCATATATTTT
CASSDSPGNTIYF
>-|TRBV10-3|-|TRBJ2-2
TGTGCCATCAGTGAGTCGCGGGATTCGAACACCGGGGAGCTGTTTTTT
CAISESRDSNTGELFF
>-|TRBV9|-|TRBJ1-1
TGTGCCAGCAGCGTAGGATTCACTGAAGCTTTCTTT
CASSVGFTEAFF
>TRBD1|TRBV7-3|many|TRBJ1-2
TGTGCCAGCAGCTTAACCCCCGGACAGGGGGCGAATGATGGCTACACCTTC
CASSLTPGQGANDGYTF
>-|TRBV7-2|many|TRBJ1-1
TGTGCCAGCAGCGTACAATCACTAAACACTGAAGCTTTCTTT
CASSVQSLNTEAFF
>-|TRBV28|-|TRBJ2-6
TGTGCCAGCAGTCCTCGTGGGGACTCTGGGGCCAACGTCCTGACTTTC
CASSPRGDSGANVLTF
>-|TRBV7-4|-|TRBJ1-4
TGTGCCAGCAGCCCCCCCCGGGGAGAGGAAAAACTGTTTTTT
CASSPPRGEEKLFF
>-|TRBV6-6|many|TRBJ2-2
TGTGCCAGCTCCATCTTCACCGGGGAGCTGTTTTTT
CASSIFTGELFF
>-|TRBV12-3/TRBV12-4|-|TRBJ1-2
TGTGCCAGCAGTCCCGGGACGCATTGGGCTTCTGACTATGGCTACACCTTC
CASSPGTHWASDYGYTF
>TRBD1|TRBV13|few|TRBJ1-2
TGTGCCAGCAGCCCAACCGGGACAGGGGGCCCCCTATATGGCTACACCTTC
CASSPTGTGGPLYGYTF
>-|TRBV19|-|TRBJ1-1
TGTGCCAGTGTACAAGTTGGATTCATGAACACTGAAGCTTTCTTT
CASVQVGFMNTEAFF
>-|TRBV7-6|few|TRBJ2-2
TGTGCCAGCAGCCTACGGTTTGACGCGAACACCGGGGAGCTGTTTTTT
CASSLRFDANTGELFF
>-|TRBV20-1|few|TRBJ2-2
TGCAGCGCTCGAGAGTGGATCGGGGAGCTGTTTTTT
CSAREWIGELFF
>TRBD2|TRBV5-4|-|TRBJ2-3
TGTGCCAGCAGCTTTTCGGGGGGGGGCACAAATACGCAGTATTTT
CASSFSGGGTNTQYF
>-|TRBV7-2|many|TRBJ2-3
TGTGCCAGCAGCTTAGAGGGCTACACAGATACGCAGTATTTT
CASSLEGYTDTQYF
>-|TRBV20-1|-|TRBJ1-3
TGCAGTGCTAGAGATTTGAGCGATATCTCTGGAAACACCATATATTTT
CSARDLSDISGNTIYF
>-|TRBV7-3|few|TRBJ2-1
TGTGCCAGCAGCTTAGAACAGGCCTTGTACAATGAGCAGTTCTTC
CASSLEQALYNEQFF
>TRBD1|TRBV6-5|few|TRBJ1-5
TGTGCCAGCAGTTACGGGACAGGGGACAATCAGCCCCAGCATTTT
CASSYGTGDNQPQHF
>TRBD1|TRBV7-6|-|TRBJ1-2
TGTGCCAGCAGACCGGGACAGACCTATGGCTACACCTTC
CASRPGQTYGYTF
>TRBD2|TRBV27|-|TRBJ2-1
TGTGCCAGCAGTTTATACGGGGGTCTAGCGGGGGTGTACAATGAGCAGTTCTTC
CASSLYGGLAGVYNEQFF
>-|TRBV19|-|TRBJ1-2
TGTGCCAGTAGTATGCCGGACACAGCTAACTATGGCTACACCTTC
CASSMPDTANYGYTF
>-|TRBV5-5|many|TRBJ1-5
TGTGCCAGCAGCTTGGAGGGGCAGCGCAATCAGCCCCAGCATTTT
CASSLEGQRNQPQHF
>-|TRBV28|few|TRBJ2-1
TGTGCCAGCAGCTTGAGAGATATAGGCCAGGGGAGTGTCCCGTACAATGAGCAGTTCTTC
CASSLRDIGQGSVPYNEQFF
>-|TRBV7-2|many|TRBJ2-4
TGTGCCAGCAGCTTAGCCAGGGGCCGAGGGGGAGTTCGCGCCAAAAACATTCAGTACTTC
CASSLARGRGGVRAKNIQYF
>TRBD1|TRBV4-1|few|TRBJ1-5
TGCGCCAGCAGCTCGGAGCCAGGGGGCAGCAATCAGCCCCAGCATTTT
CASSSEPGGSNQPQHF
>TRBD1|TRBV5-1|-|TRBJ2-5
TGCGCCAGCAGCTTTATATTGACAGGGGGTTCAGGAGAGACCCAGTACTTC
CASSFILTGGSGETQYF
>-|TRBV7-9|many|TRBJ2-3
TGTGCCAGCAGCTTAGTTTTGGAGGTCACAGATACGCAGTATTTT
CASSLVLEVTDTQYF
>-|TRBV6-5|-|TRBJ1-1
TGTGCCAGCAGTTGGGGGTTCAAAGCTTTCTTT
CASSWGFKAFF
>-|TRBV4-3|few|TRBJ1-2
TGCGCCAGCAGCCAAGATTTGTACTATGGCTACACCTTC
CASSQDLYYGYTF
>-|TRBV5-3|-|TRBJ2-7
TGTGCCAGCAGCTTGGATTTAATGTCAGAATCCTACGAGCAGTACTTC
CASSLDLMSESYEQYF
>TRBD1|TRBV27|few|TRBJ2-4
TGTGCCAGCAGGAAGGGGGCAGGGTACATTCAGTACTTC
CASRKGAGYIQYF
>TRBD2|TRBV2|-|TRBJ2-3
TGTGCCAGCGGGGCGGGGGGGTGGACAGATACGCAGTATTTT
CASGAGGWTDTQYF
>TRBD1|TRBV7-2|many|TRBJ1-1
TGTGCCAGCAGCTTCCGACAGGGACCCAGTTTCAACACTGAAGCTTTCTTT
CASSFRQGPSFNTEAFF
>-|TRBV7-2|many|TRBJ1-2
TGTGCCAGCAGCTCTTTCAACAGGGTCAGGGTGTCTGGCTACACCTTC
CASSSFNRVRVSGYTF